This T cell receptor beta chain originates from a study of blood T cell repertoires in COVID-19. Unmatched junction bases numbered 6, after V lost 0 bases and J lost 3 bases. Looked up from germline, CDR1 is SGHVS and CDR2 is FQNEAQ. The CDR3 has 17 amino acids. Original data processing: The authors estimated nucleated cell counts from reference gene primer amplification. Produced via immunoSEQ multiplex PCR; TCRdb's table is partial and in-frame only. V and J calls and clone size are those listed in that table; D and trimming were worked out from the DNA. In the table there are roughly 100,000 clones, 70% to 90% of which are singletons.

The sequence came from an elderly man with acute or convalescent COVID-19. Sequences were obtained from peripheral blood. The V gene is TRBV7-8, the J gene TRBJ2-1; TRBD2 agrees at 9 bases. The DNA for the CDR3 is TGTGCCAGCAGCTTAGCTGCTAGCGGGAAGAACTACAATGAGCAGTTCTTC. This gives the protein CASSLAASGKNYNEQFF.